A selection of T cell receptor beta chains follows, all from one sample in a study of blood T cell repertoires in COVID-19. TCRdb's table, derived via immunoSEQ multiplex PCR, lists solely in-frame clones and lacks some. The table has approximately 150,000 clones, 80% to 90% seen once; the top ten hold more than 5.5%. Source material: peripheral blood. The receptors come from a woman between 45 and 65 years old in a cohort sampled during active or convalescent COVID-19. Each CDR3 is given with its conserved first and last residue. Fields, in order: CDR3 length, V gene, D gene, J gene, clone size, CDR3 DNA, CDR3 protein. The D gene is left open where the match is weak. Only some rows state a clone size, as once, few, many or a class for expanded clones.

>15|TRBV6-5|TRBD1|TRBJ1-4|NA
TGTGCCAGCAGCCCCCCGGGACAGGGAAACGAAAAACTGTTTTTT
CASSPPGQGNEKLFF
>11|TRBV28|NA|TRBJ1-1|NA
TGTGCCAGCAGTTTCCGACAGGCTCCACTGTTT
CASSFRQAPLF
>17|TRBV27|NA|TRBJ1-2|NA
TGTGCCAGCAGTTTACAAGGGGAACCAAATTCTAACTATGGCTACACCTTC
CASSLQGEPNSNYGYTF
>16|TRBV4-1|TRBD1|TRBJ2-3|once
TGCGCCAGCAGCCAAGAGGCCGGGACAGCTGCATATACGCAGTATTTT
CASSQEAGTAAYTQYF
>14|TRBV4-3|TRBD2|TRBJ2-7|NA
TGCGCCAGCAGCCAGGGTCGGGGGGCCTACGAGCAGTACTTC
CASSQGRGAYEQYF
>16|TRBV27|TRBD2|TRBJ2-2|NA
TGTGCCAGCAGTTTGGACGGGACTAGGAGCACCGGGGAGCTGTTTTTT
CASSLDGTRSTGELFF
>14|TRBV3-1/TRBV3-2|NA|TRBJ1-4|NA
TGTGCCAGCAGCCAAGCTTCGGCAGGAGAAAAACTGTTTTTT
CASSQASAGEKLFF
>14|TRBV5-1|TRBD1|TRBJ2-7|NA
TGCGCCAGCAGCCCCGGGGACAGGTCGTACGAGCAGTACTTC
CASSPGDRSYEQYF
>13|TRBV6-2/TRBV6-3|NA|TRBJ1-1|many
TGTGCCAGCAGCAGACAGGAGAACGCTGAAGCTTTCTTT
CASSRQENAEAFF
>14|TRBV18|NA|TRBJ2-5|NA
TGTGCCAGCTCACCACCCACGGGAACGGAGACCCAGTACTTC
CASSPPTGTETQYF
>17|TRBV30|NA|TRBJ1-5|NA
TGTGCCTGGAGTGGCGGGCAGGAGATGTATAGCAATCAGCCCCAGCATTTT
CAWSGGQEMYSNQPQHF
>14|TRBV19|TRBD1|TRBJ1-6|NA
TGTGCCAGTAGTATAGGACAGGGTGGCTCACCCCTCCACTTT
CASSIGQGGSPLHF
>16|TRBV19|NA|TRBJ1-2|NA
TGTGCCAGTAGTATATGGGGCAGGGAAACTAACTATGGCTACACCTTC
CASSIWGRETNYGYTF
>16|TRBV15|NA|TRBJ1-1|NA
TGTGCCACCAGCAGAAAGAGGGTACCGCGGAACACTGAAGCTTTCTTT
CATSRKRVPRNTEAFF
>13|TRBV18|NA|TRBJ2-7|NA
TGTGCCAGCTCATCCACAAGGGGGATCGAGCAGTACTTC
CASSSTRGIEQYF
>15|TRBV6-5|NA|TRBJ1-6|few
TGTGCCAGCCTCGAACAGAGCTCCTATAATTCACCCCTCCACTTT
CASLEQSSYNSPLHF
>16|TRBV18|NA|TRBJ1-1|NA
TGTGCCAGCTCACCCTCGTTACAGGGAACGTCGACTGAAGCTTTCTTT
CASSPSLQGTSTEAFF
>15|TRBV16|TRBD1|TRBJ1-1|NA
TGTGCCAGCAGCCAATGGACAGGAGTGAACACTGAAGCTTTCTTT
CASSQWTGVNTEAFF
>12|TRBV19|NA|TRBJ2-7|once
TGTGCCAGTAGTGTCGACAGGAAGGGGCTGTACTTC
CASSVDRKGLYF
>15|TRBV2|NA|TRBJ2-2|NA
TGTGCCAGCCGGGGTTGGGGGGGCGTCACCGGGGAGCTGTTTTTT
CASRGWGGVTGELFF
>14|TRBV4-1|NA|TRBJ2-7|NA
TGCGCCAGCAGCCAAGATGGTAGGAGCTACGAGCAGTACTTC
CASSQDGRSYEQYF
>14|TRBV19|TRBD2|TRBJ2-2|once
TGTGCCAGTACCTGGGGAGGGGAGACCGGGGAGCTGTTTTTT
CASTWGGETGELFF
>15|TRBV2|NA|TRBJ2-5|NA
TGTGCCAGCAAAAGCGGCCGCTCGTACCAAGAGACCCAGTACTTC
CASKSGRSYQETQYF
>13|TRBV12-5|TRBD1|TRBJ2-1|few
TGTGCTAGTGGTTTAGGACAGGGCTTCGAGCAGTTCTTC
CASGLGQGFEQFF
>15|TRBV10-3|TRBD1|TRBJ1-1|NA
TGTGCCATCAGGGGGGACAGGGGAGCGGACACTGAAGCTTTCTTT
CAIRGDRGADTEAFF
>15|TRBV2|TRBD2|TRBJ2-7|NA
TGTGCCAGCAGCGGATGGGAGCGGGGTGCAAACGAGCAGTACTTC
CASSGWERGANEQYF
>15|TRBV19|TRBD2|TRBJ2-5|NA
TGTGCCAGTAGTACAGCGGGGGGTGGACAAGAGACCCAGTACTTC
CASSTAGGGQETQYF
>17|TRBV7-2|NA|TRBJ1-3|NA
TGTGCCAGCAGCTTAATTGGAGGCCTTACTTCTGGAAACACCATATATTTT
CASSLIGGLTSGNTIYF
>14|TRBV7-9|NA|TRBJ1-1|NA
TGTGCCAGCAGCTTAGACTTACAGGGCACTGAAGCTTTCTTT
CASSLDLQGTEAFF
>14|TRBV6-5|NA|TRBJ2-7|NA
TGTGCCAGCACTTGGCAGGGCGGAATCTACGAGCAGTACTTC
CASTWQGGIYEQYF
>16|TRBV10-3|NA|TRBJ1-4|NA
TGTGCCATCAGTGAGTCGAAGACGGGGGTTAATGAAAAACTGTTTTTT
CAISESKTGVNEKLFF
>16|TRBV19|TRBD1|TRBJ2-2|NA
TGTGCCAGTAGTGACCGGGACAGGGGGCGCGCCGGGGAGCTGTTTTTT
CASSDRDRGRAGELFF
>15|TRBV4-1|NA|TRBJ1-4|NA
TGCGCCAGCAGTCTAGATTGGCAGGGTTTTGAAAAACTGTTTTTT
CASSLDWQGFEKLFF
>13|TRBV2|TRBD1|TRBJ1-5|few
TGTGCCAGCAAGGACAGGCGCAATCAGCCCCAGCATTTT
CASKDRRNQPQHF
>13|TRBV6-6|TRBD1|TRBJ1-2|NA
TGTGCCAGCGGACCAGGGGGCGGGTATGGCTACACCTTC
CASGPGGGYGYTF
>15|TRBV5-1|NA|TRBJ1-1|NA
TGCGCCAGCACACCCTCGGACAGATCGAACACTGAAGCTTTCTTT
CASTPSDRSNTEAFF
>15|TRBV14|TRBD1|TRBJ1-6|NA
TGTGCCAGCAGCCAAGGGGACAGGGTGCGATCACCCCTCCACTTT
CASSQGDRVRSPLHF
>20|TRBV6-4|NA|TRBJ2-7|NA
TGTGCCAGCAGTGATAAGCCTAGTTCATCCCTACCAATCCACTCCTACGAGCAGTACTTC
CASSDKPSSSLPIHSYEQYF
>13|TRBV18|NA|TRBJ1-5|NA
TGTGCCACCTCGGACAGCGAGGATCAGCCCCAGCATTTT
CATSDSEDQPQHF
>14|TRBV2|TRBD1|TRBJ2-7|many
TGTGCCAGCTGGCAGGGGGCGAGCTCCTACGAGCAGTACTTC
CASWQGASSYEQYF
>15|TRBV7-2|TRBD2|TRBJ2-5|NA
TGTGCCAGCAGCTTAGTGACTAGCCCCCAAGAGACCCAGTACTTC
CASSLVTSPQETQYF
>14|TRBV9|TRBD1|TRBJ2-5|NA
TGTGCCAGCAGCCCGGGGACAGGTGAAGAGACCCAGTACTTC
CASSPGTGEETQYF
>14|TRBV7-2|NA|TRBJ2-3|NA
TGTGCCAGCAGCTCCGGAGTACTTCGAGATACGCAGTATTTT
CASSSGVLRDTQYF
>15|TRBV6-2/TRBV6-3|TRBD2|TRBJ2-7|NA
TGTGCCAGCAGTTACACGACTAGCGGTACCTACGAGCAGTACTTC
CASSYTTSGTYEQYF
>15|TRBV19|TRBD1|TRBJ1-5|NA
TGTGCCAGTAGTAAGACAGGGCTTAGCAATCAGCCCCAGCATTTT
CASSKTGLSNQPQHF
>14|TRBV19|TRBD1|TRBJ2-1|NA
TGTGCCAGTAGTGGTGACAGGGGACAGTATGAGCAGTTCTTC
CASSGDRGQYEQFF
>15|TRBV4-3|NA|TRBJ1-5|NA
TGCGCCAGCAGCCAAGTACCAGGGTTCCTTCAGCCCCAGCATTTT
CASSQVPGFLQPQHF
>15|TRBV19|NA|TRBJ1-2|NA
TGTGCCAGTAACACAGGGCCAATAGCTAACTATGGCTACACCTTC
CASNTGPIANYGYTF
>17|TRBV7-8|TRBD1|TRBJ1-1|NA
TGTGCCAGCAGCTTACCGGGACAGGGGTCGTGGGACACTGAAGCTTTCTTT
CASSLPGQGSWDTEAFF
>12|TRBV18|NA|TRBJ1-2|NA
TGTGCCAGCTCACCGCAGGGGCGCGGCTACACCTTC
CASSPQGRGYTF
>16|TRBV7-9|TRBD1|TRBJ1-2|NA
TGTGCCAGCAGCCCCAACCCAGGACAGGGAGGGTATGGCTACACCTTC
CASSPNPGQGGYGYTF
>14|TRBV18|TRBD1|TRBJ2-5|once
TGTGCCAGCTCACCGGGACAGGGTCTAGAGACCCAGTACTTC
CASSPGQGLETQYF
>13|TRBV5-1|TRBD1|TRBJ2-3|NA
TGCGCCAGCAGCGAACCAGGGGGCTCCCCGCAGTATTTT
CASSEPGGSPQYF
>14|TRBV27|TRBD1|TRBJ2-1|once
TGTGCCAGCAGTCGGGGACAGAGCTACAATGAGCAGTTCTTC
CASSRGQSYNEQFF
>17|TRBV6-1|NA|TRBJ1-3|few
TGTGCCAGCAGGGAATTCGCACAGGGTCTGGCTGGAAACACCATATATTTT
CASREFAQGLAGNTIYF